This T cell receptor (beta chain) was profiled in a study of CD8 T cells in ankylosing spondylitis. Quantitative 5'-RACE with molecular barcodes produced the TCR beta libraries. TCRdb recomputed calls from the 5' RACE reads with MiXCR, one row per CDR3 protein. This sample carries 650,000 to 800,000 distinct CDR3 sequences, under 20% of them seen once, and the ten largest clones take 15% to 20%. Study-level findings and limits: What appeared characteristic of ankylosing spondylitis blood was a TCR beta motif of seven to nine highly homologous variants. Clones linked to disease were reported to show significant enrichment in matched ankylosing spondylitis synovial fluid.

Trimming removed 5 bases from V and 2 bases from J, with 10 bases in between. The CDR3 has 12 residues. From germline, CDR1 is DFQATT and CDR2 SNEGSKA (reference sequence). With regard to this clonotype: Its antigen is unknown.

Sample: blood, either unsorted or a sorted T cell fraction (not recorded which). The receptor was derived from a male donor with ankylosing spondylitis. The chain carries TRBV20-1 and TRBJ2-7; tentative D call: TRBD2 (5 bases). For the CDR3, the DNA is TGCAGTGCTGCCCCGGGGACCTACGAGCAGTACTTC. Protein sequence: CSAAPGTYEQYF.